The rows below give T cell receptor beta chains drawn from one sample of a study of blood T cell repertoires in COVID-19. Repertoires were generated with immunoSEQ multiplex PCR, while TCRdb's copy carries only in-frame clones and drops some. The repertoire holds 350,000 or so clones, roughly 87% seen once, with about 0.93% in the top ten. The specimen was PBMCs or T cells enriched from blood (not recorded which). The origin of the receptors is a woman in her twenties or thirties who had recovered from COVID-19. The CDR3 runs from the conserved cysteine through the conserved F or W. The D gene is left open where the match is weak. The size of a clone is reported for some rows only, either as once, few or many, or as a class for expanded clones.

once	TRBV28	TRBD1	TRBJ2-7	TGTGCCAGCAGTTTAGCGATCCGGGACAGCTCCTACGAGCAGTACTTC	CASSLAIRDSSYEQYF
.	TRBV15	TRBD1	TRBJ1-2	TGTGCCACCAGAACTGAAACAGGGGGCAAGGACTATGGCTACACCTTC	CATRTETGGKDYGYTF
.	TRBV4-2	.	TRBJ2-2	TGTGCCAGCAGCCAAGATTTTGGCACTCCAGGGGCGAACACCGGGGAGCTGTTTTTT	CASSQDFGTPGANTGELFF
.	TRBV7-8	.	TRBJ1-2	TGTGCCAGCAGCAACAGGGTTTCGGTATATGGCTACACCTTC	CASSNRVSVYGYTF
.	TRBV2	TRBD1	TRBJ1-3	TGTGCCAGCACTTCATCGGGACAGGGGCGAAACACCATATATTTT	CASTSSGQGRNTIYF
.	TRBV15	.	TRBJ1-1	TGTGCCACCAGCCCAAGGAGACAGACGAACACTGAAGCTTTCTTT	CATSPRRQTNTEAFF
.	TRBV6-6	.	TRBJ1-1	TGTGCCAGCAGTTACTCGAGATACGATTTTGAAGCTTTCTTT	CASSYSRYDFEAFF
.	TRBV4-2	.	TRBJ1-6	TGTGCCAGCAGCCAGAAAGAGGGGGAGAGTTCGAATTCACCCCTCCACTTT	CASSQKEGESSNSPLHF
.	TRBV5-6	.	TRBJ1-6	TGTGCCAGCAGCTTGGCTCAGGGTAATTCACCCCTCCACTTT	CASSLAQGNSPLHF
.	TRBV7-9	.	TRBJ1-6	TGTGCCAGCAGCTCGTTGGGGGGATCACCCCTCCACTTT	CASSSLGGSPLHF
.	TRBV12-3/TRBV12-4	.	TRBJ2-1	TGTGCCAGCAGTTATTCGCGCAATGAGCAGTTCTTC	CASSYSRNEQFF
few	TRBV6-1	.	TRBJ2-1	TGTGCCAGCAGTGAAGGTATTTGGGGCAGTGTAAGTACGTTCTTC	CASSEGIWGSVSTFF
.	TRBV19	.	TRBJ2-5	TGTGCCAGTAGTATGAGAGAGGCCTCTACCCAGGGGACCCAGTACTTC	CASSMREASTQGTQYF
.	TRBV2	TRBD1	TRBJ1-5	TGTGCCAGCAGGCCGGGACAGGGGAGCCAGCCCCAGCATTTT	CASRPGQGSQPQHF
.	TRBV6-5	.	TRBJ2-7	TGTGCCAGTGGGGGGCGGGAGACCTACGAGCAGTACTTC	CASGGRETYEQYF
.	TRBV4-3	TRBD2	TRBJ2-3	TGCGCCAGCAGCCAAGGCCCGAGCGGGGGAACAGCAGATACGCAGTATTTT	CASSQGPSGGTADTQYF
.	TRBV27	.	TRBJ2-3	TGTGCCAGCAATACTTTAGGTGGGCTGGGCACAGATACGCAGTATTTT	CASNTLGGLGTDTQYF
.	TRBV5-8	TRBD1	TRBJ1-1	TGTGCCAGCAGCAAGGACAGGGGAAGGACTGAAGCTTTCTTT	CASSKDRGRTEAFF
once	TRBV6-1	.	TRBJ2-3	TGTGCCAGCAGTGAAGCAGGGGGTACGCAGTATTTT	CASSEAGGTQYF
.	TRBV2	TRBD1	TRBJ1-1	TGTGCCAGCAGTGAAACAGGGGAGGACACTGAAGCTTTCTTT	CASSETGEDTEAFF
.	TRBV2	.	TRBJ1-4	TGTGCCAGCAGTGAAAAGGGAGTTGGCTTTCGGGGTGAAAAACTGTTTTTT	CASSEKGVGFRGEKLFF
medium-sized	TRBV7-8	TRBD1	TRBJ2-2	TGTGCCAGCAGCTTTCGACAGGGCCCCACCGGGGAGCTGTTTTTT	CASSFRQGPTGELFF
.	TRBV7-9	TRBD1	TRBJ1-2	TGTGCCAGCAGCTCCGACAGGGCGAGAGGCTACACCTTC	CASSSDRARGYTF
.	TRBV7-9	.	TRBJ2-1	TGTGCCAGCAGCTTAGAGCTCGGAGGGGCCTACAATGAGCAGTTCTTC	CASSLELGGAYNEQFF
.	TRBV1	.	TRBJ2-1	TGCACCAGCAGCACCCGGACTCGCCGCTCCTACAATGAGCAGTTCTTC	CTSSTRTRRSYNEQFF
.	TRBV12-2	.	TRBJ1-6	TGTGCAAGTCGCTTATGCGCAGGGGGCGGTGGGAATTCACCCCTCCACTTT	CASRLCAGGGGNSPLHF
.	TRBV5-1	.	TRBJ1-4	TGCGCCAGCAGCATTACGGGAGGGGACGAAAAACTGTTTTTT	CASSITGGDEKLFF
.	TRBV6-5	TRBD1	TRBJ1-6	TGTGCCAGCAGTTACTCATGGGGACAGGGAAGCTCACCCCTCCACTTT	CASSYSWGQGSSPLHF
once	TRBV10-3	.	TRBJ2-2	TGTGCCATCAGTCCCGGACAGAACACCGGGGAGCTGTTTTTT	CAISPGQNTGELFF
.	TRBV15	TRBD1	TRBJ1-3	TGTGCCACCAGCCCCCTGACAGGGGGAGGGGACACCATATATTTT	CATSPLTGGGDTIYF
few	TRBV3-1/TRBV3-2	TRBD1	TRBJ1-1	TGTGCCAGCAGGACAGGGGACACTGAAGCTTTCTTT	CASRTGDTEAFF
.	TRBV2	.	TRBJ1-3	TGTGCCAGCAGGCCGTTAAGCGCCTCGGGGTTCACCATATATTTT	CASRPLSASGFTIYF
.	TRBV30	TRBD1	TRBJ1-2	TGTGCCTGGAGTGGACAAGACAGGGCTCGCGTGAAAGGCTACACCTTC	CAWSGQDRARVKGYTF
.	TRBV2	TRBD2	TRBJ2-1	TGTGCCAGCCGGGTACTAGCGGGGGCGTACAATGAGCAGTTCTTC	CASRVLAGAYNEQFF
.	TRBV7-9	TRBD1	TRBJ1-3	TGTGCCAGCAGCCCCATCGGACAGGGCCCTGGAAACACCATATATTTT	CASSPIGQGPGNTIYF
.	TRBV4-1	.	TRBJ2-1	TGCGCCAGCAGCCAAGTCGGAGTCAATGAGCAGTTCTTC	CASSQVGVNEQFF
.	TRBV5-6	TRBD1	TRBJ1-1	TGTGCCAGCAGCTCTTATTTGACAGGGTCGTTGGTGACTGAAGCTTTCTTT	CASSSYLTGSLVTEAFF
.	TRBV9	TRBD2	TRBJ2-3	TGTGCCAGCAGCGTTGCTAGCGGGGGGGCGTCTGCAGATACGCAGTATTTT	CASSVASGGASADTQYF
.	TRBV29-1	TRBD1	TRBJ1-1	TGCAGCGTTGATCCACAGGGGTCAGCGGCTTTCTTT	CSVDPQGSAAFF
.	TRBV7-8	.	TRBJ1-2	TGTGCCAGCAGCCCAAGGGGGGGATTGGACTATGGCTACACCTTC	CASSPRGGLDYGYTF
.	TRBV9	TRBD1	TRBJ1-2	TGTGCCAGCAGCGTAGAGGGACAGGTGGGGGCTTATTCAGTCGGCTACACCTTC	CASSVEGQVGAYSVGYTF
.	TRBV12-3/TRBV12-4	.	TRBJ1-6	TGTGCCAGCAGGGCGGGTTATTCACCCCTCCACTTT	CASRAGYSPLHF
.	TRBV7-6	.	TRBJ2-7	TGTGCCAGCAGCTTCGACAGCTACTACGAGCAGTACTTC	CASSFDSYYEQYF
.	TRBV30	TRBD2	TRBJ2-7	TGTGCCTGGAGCGGCGGACTAGCCAGCGAGCAGTACTTC	CAWSGGLASEQYF
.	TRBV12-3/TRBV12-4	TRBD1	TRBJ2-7	TGTGCCAGCAGTTCAGACAGGGTTAAGCAGTACTTC	CASSSDRVKQYF